One and the same sample provided the 19 T cell receptor beta chains below, sequenced in a study of cytomegalovirus exposure and HLA in healthy donors. Use of 60 Vbeta and 13 Jbeta primers characterized the PCR. Profiling relied on immunoSEQ multiplex PCR, and the TCRdb table lists in-frame clones only, not all of them. Of 130,000 or so clones listed, roughly 79% are singletons. Sequenced sample: PBMCs. These receptors all stem from a woman aged 40 to 50 in good health and CMV-seronegative.

The V call is TRBV4-3, the J call TRBJ2-1, with 11 bases fitting TRBD2. This CDR3 is built from 22 residues. With V trimmed by 0 bases and J by 7 bases, 23 bases remained unmatched. In germline, CDR1 is LGHNA, CDR2 YSLEER. CDR3 in amino acids: CASSQDALTGRLAGGRFNEQFF. CDR3 DNA: TGCGCCAGCAGCCAAGATGCTCTCACCGGGCGTTTAGCGGGAGGGCGTTTTAATGAGCAGTTCTTC.

The rearrangement links TRBV5-1 to TRBJ2-5, with TRBD1 as a possible D gene (7 bases). The CDR3 totals 14 residues. Trimming stripped 0 bases from V and 5 bases from J, with 11 bases between. The germline V gene encodes CDR1 SGHRS and CDR2 YFSETQ. The DNA of the CDR3 is TGCGCCAGCAGCTTGGTGTCAGGGGGGGAGACCCAGTACTTC. Its translation: CASSLVSGGETQYF.

This clone showed up just a few times. CDR3 DNA sequence: TGCGCCAGCAGTGAGTCGGAAAATAGGACTAGCGGGAGGGCCGCGGAGAGTGAGCAGTTCTTC. Translated, it gives CASSESENRTSGRAAESEQFF. The gene calls are TRBV10-1 and TRBJ2-1; 15 nucleotides line up with TRBD2. Germline V gives CDR1 WNHNN, CDR2 SYGVQD (reference sequence). CDR3 length: 21 residues. The J segment lost 9 bases and the V segment lost 0 bases, leaving 18 bases of the junction unmatched.

The chain has TRBV30 and TRBJ2-1; TRBD2 aligns across 8 bases. The germline CDR1 and CDR2 sequences are GTSNPN and SVGIG (reference sequence). The CDR3 length is 13 residues. V was clipped by 2 bases and J by 10 bases; unmatched bases: 7. The DNA of the CDR3 is TGTGCCTGGAGTTTGCCTCCGGGGGGGGAGCAGTTCTTC. This gives the protein CAWSLPPGGEQFF. The full variable domain, its missing parts supplied by reference TRBV30 and TRBJ2-1, is SQTIHQWPATLVQPVGSPLSLECTVEGTSNPNLYWYRQAAGRGLQLLFYSVGIGQISSEVPQNLSASRPQDRQFILSSKKLLLSDSGFYLCAWSLPPGGEQFFGPGTRLTVL.

The gene calls are TRBV5-6 and TRBJ2-3; D unclear. The V end lost 4 bases, the J end lost 2 bases, and 8 bases lay between the germline ends. Per germline, CDR1 SGHDT and CDR2 YYEEEE. The length of the CDR3 is 13 residues. This chain's CDR3 is CASSPRHTDTQYF. For the CDR3, the DNA is TGTGCCAGCAGCCCCAGGCACACAGATACGCAGTATTTT.

The rearrangement links TRBV7-8 to TRBJ1-1; TRBD1 matches 7 bases. J was trimmed by 0 bases and V by 8 bases; bases with no gene match: 12. Germline V gene sequence: CDR1 SGHVS, CDR2 FQNEAQ. This CDR3 is 16 amino acids long. This CDR3 is CASHPLNRGVNTEAFF. The CDR3 coding sequence is TGTGCCAGCCACCCACTTAACAGGGGTGTGAACACTGAAGCTTTCTTT.

V and J are TRBV6-5 and TRBJ2-7, with TRBD2 matching over 7 bases. V lost 6 bases to trimming and J lost 4 bases; unmatched junction nucleotides: 12. Per the germline V gene, CDR1 is MNHEY and CDR2 is SVGAGI. The CDR3 is 15 amino acids. The CDR3 bases are TGTGCCAGCAGCTACGGGGCGGGAGATTTGTACGAGCAGTACTTC. The encoded protein is CASSYGAGDLYEQYF.

This chain joins TRBV29-1 and TRBJ2-1, with D hard to call. Deletions cut 4 bases from V and 8 bases from J, with 12 bases between. Germline CDR1 and CDR2: SQVTM and ANQGSEA. The CDR3 sequence is 12 residues long. The CDR3, as DNA: TGCAGCGTTGTAGTGACATTGGATGAGCAGTTCTTC. It specifies CSVVVTLDEQFF.

The CDR3 reads CASISGGHGELFF. The CDR3 bases are TGTGCCAGCATATCAGGGGGCCACGGGGAGCTGTTTTTT. The chain employs TRBV6-5 and TRBJ2-2, with 8 bases matching TRBD1. Germline CDR1 MNHEY, CDR2 SVGAGI. V trimming: 7 bases; J trimming: 7 bases; junction bases outside the gene matches: 5. CDR3 size: 13 residues.

The chain employs TRBV18 and TRBJ2-3; 7 nucleotides line up with TRBD2. V dropped 5 bases and J dropped 4; count of bases not matched to a gene: 6. This CDR3 has 14 amino acids. Per the germline V gene, CDR1 is KGHSH and CDR2 is LQKENI. The CDR3 region is CASSTGLVPDTQYF. DNA for the CDR3: TGTGCCAGCTCAACTGGACTAGTGCCAGATACGCAGTATTTT.

This rearrangement joins TRBV7-2 to TRBJ2-3; tentative D call: TRBD2 (6 bases). The germline V and J ends were trimmed by 2 bases and 4 bases, with 7 bases remaining between them. Germline V gives CDR1 SGHTA, CDR2 FQGNSA. This CDR3 has 13 amino acids. CDR3 DNA: TGTGCCAGCAGCTTACGGGGGTCAGATACGCAGTATTTT. It yields the protein CASSLRGSDTQYF.

The chain links TRBV4-1 to TRBJ2-7; TRBD2 matches at 13 bases. Germline V CDR1 and CDR2: MGHRA, YSYEKL. CDR3 length equals 15 residues. The V gene end was trimmed by 4 bases and the J gene end by 2 bases; junction bases not matched to a gene: 2. For the CDR3, the DNA is TGCGCCAGCAGCCGGACTAGCGGGAGAACCTACGAGCAGTACTTC. Protein product: CASSRTSGRTYEQYF.

CDR3 in amino acids: CASSVGTGGSHSQPQHF. CDR3 nucleotide sequence: TGTGCCAGCAGTGTCGGGACAGGGGGCTCTCACAGTCAGCCCCAGCATTTT. The chain has TRBV27 and TRBJ1-5; 12 positions match TRBD1. The J segment lost 6 bases and the V segment lost 5 bases, leaving 11 bases of the junction unmatched. CDR1 MNHEY and CDR2 SMNVEV come from the germline V gene (reference sequence). The CDR3 has 17 amino acids.

The table lists this clone with a few counts. This chain joins TRBV28 and TRBJ2-5, with 9 nucleotides matching TRBD2. The germline V gene encodes CDR1 MDHEN and CDR2 SYDVKM. CDR3 length equals 18 residues. With 6 bases clipped from V and 4 bases from J, the junction kept 18 bases outside the gene matches. The CDR3 DNA sequence: TGTGCCAGCAGCCCTGGCAGGCGGGAGGGCCTGGGGCGAGAGACCCAGTACTTC. Protein: CASSPGRREGLGRETQYF.

V usage is TRBV4-3 and J usage is TRBJ1-2; D is undetermined. The V end was cut by 0 bases, the J end by 0 bases, with 11 bases between. The CDR3 loop spans 16 amino acids. Germline V gives CDR1 LGHNA, CDR2 YSLEER. This CDR3 is CASSQDNRDANYGYTF. The CDR3 nucleotides are TGCGCCAGCAGCCAAGATAACAGAGACGCTAACTATGGCTACACCTTC.

The V call is TRBV5-4, the J call TRBJ1-4; 7 nucleotides line up with TRBD1. The germline V gene encodes CDR1 SGHNT and CDR2 YYREEE (reference sequence). CDR3 length: 14 amino acids. J gave up 5 bases and V 3 bases, and 4 bases lay outside the gene matches. The CDR3 region has the DNA TGTGCCAGCAGCTCCGGGACAGAGAATGAAAAACTGTTTTTT. Translation: CASSSGTENEKLFF.

The chain combines TRBV19 with TRBJ2-7, with D unresolved. The V end lost 2 bases, the J end lost 4 bases, and 9 bases lay between the germline ends. The V gene's germline CDR1 is LNHDA and CDR2 SQIVND (reference sequence). The CDR3 totals 13 residues. CDR3 bases: TGTGCCAGTAGTATATTCTTGCGTTACGAGCAGTACTTC. Translation: CASSIFLRYEQYF.

The chain links TRBV28 to TRBJ2-1, with 7 nucleotides matching TRBD2. V was pared by 4 bases and J by 0 bases, with 6 bases of the junction left unmatched. Germline CDR1 and CDR2: MDHEN and SYDVKM. The CDR3 has 16 amino acids. The CDR3 here is CASSSAGASSYNEQFF. The CDR3 DNA reads as TGTGCCAGCAGTTCGGCGGGAGCGAGCTCCTACAATGAGCAGTTCTTC.

The chain recombines TRBV2 with TRBJ1-2; tentative D call: TRBD1 (6 bases). Trimming took 3 bases from V and 8 from J, leaving 10 bases between them. The CDR3 is made up of 12 amino acids. In germline, CDR1 is SNHLY, CDR2 FYNNEI. The CDR3 sequence: CASSEQGTGYTF. In nucleotides, the CDR3 is TGTGCCAGCAGTGAGCAGGGGACCGGCTACACCTTC. Full variable domain (rest looked up from reference TRBV2 and TRBJ1-2): EPEVTQTPSHQVTQMGQEVILRCVPISNHLYFYWYRQILGQKVEFLVSFYNNEISEKSEIFDDQFSVERPDGSNFTLKIRSTKLEDSAMYFCASSEQGTGYTFGSGTRLTVV.